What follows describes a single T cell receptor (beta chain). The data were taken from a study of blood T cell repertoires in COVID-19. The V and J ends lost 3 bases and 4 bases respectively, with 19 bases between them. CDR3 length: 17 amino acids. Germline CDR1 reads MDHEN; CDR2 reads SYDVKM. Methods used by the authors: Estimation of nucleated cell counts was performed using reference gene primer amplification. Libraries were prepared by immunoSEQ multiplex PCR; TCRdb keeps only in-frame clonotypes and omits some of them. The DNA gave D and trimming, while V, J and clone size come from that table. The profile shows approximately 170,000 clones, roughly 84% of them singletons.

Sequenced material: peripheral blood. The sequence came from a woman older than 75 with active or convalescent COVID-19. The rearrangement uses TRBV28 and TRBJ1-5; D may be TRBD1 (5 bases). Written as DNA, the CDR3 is TGTGCCAGCAGTTTCCTGCAACAACGACAGAAGAATCAGCCCCAGCATTTT. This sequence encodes CASSFLQQRQKNQPQHF.